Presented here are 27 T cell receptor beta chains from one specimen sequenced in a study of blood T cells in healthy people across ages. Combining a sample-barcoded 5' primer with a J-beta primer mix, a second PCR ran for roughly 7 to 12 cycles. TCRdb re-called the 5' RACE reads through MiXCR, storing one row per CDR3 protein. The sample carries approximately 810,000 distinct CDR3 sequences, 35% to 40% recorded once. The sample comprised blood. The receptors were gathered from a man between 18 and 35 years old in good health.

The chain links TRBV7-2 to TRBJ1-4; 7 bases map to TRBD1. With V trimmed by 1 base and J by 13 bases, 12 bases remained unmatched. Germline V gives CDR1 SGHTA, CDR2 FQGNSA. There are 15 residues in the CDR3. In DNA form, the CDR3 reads TGTGCCAGCAGCTTAGGGGGGACAGTCGGAAAGGGACTGTTTTTT. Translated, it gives CASSLGGTVGKGLFF. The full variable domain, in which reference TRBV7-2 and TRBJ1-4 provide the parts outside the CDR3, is GAGVSQSPSNKVTEKGKDVELRCDPISGHTALYWYRQSLGQGLEFLIYFQGNSAPDKSGLPSDRFSAERTGGSVSTLTIQRTQQEDSAVYLCASSLGGTVGKGLFFGSGTQLSVL.

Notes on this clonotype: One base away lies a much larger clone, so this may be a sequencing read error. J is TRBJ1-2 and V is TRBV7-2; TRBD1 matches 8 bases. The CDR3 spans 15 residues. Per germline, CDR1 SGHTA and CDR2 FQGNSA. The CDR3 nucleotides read TGTGCCAGCAGGCGTGGGGACAGGCCAAACTGTGGCTACACCTTC. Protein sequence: CASRRGDRPNCGYTF.

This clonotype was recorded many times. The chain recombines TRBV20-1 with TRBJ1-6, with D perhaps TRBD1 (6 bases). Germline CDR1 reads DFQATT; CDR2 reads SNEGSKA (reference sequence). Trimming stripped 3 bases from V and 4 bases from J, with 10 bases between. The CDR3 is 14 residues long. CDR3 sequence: CSARAGDYNSPLHF. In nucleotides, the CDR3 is TGCAGTGCTAGGGCAGGGGATTATAATTCACCCCTCCACTTT.

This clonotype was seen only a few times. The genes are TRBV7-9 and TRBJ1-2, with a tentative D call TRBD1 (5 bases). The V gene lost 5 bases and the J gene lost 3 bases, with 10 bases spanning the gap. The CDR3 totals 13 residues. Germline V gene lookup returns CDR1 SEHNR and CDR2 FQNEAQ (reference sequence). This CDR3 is CASSPSGDYGYTF. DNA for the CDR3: TGTGCCAGCAGCCCGTCGGGGGACTATGGCTACACCTTC.

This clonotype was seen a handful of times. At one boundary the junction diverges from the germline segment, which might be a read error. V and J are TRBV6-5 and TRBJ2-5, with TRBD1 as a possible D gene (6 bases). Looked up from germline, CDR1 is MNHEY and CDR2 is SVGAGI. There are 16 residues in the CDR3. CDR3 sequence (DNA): TGTGCCAGCAGTTTAACCAGGACAGCCAAAGTAGAGGCCCAGTACTTC. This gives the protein CASSLTRTAKVEAQYF.

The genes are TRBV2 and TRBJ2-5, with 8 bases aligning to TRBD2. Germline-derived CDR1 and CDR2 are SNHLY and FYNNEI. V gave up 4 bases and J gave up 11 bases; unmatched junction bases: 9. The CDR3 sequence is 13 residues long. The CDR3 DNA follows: TGTGCCAGCAGTGTAAAGGGACTAGGTGAGCAGTACTTC. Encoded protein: CASSVKGLGEQYF.

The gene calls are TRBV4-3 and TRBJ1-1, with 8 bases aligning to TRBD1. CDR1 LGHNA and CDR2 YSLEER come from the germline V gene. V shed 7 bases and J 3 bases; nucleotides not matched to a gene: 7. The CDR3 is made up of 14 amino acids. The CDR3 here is CASNHRGRDTEAFF. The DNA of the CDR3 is TGCGCCAGCAACCACAGGGGGAGGGACACTGAAGCTTTCTTT.

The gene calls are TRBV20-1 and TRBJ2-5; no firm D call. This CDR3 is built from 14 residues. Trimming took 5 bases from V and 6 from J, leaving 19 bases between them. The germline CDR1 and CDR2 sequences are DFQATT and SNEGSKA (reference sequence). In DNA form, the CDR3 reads TGCAGTGCTTCACAATCGGCCGACATAAAGACCCAGTACTTC. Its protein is CSASQSADIKTQYF.

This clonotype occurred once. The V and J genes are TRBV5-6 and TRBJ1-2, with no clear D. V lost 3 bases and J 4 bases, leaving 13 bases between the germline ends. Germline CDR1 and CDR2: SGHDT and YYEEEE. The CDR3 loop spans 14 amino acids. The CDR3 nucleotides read TGTGCCAGCAGCTCAGGCCATTCCCTCTATGGCTACACCTTC. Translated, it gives CASSSGHSLYGYTF.

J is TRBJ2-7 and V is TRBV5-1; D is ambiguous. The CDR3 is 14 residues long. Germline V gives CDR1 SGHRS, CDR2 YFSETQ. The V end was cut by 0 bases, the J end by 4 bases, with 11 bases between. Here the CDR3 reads CASSLGDPPYEQYF. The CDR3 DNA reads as TGCGCCAGCAGCTTGGGAGACCCCCCGTACGAGCAGTACTTC.

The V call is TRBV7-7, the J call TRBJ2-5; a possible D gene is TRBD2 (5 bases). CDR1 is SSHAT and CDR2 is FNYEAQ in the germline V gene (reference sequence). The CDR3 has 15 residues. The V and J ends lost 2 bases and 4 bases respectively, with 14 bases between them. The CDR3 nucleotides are TGTGCCAGCAGCTTAAGCGAGGGAACGGGAGAGACCCAGTACTTC. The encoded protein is CASSLSEGTGETQYF. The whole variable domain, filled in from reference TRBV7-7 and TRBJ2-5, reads GAGVSQSPRYKVTKRGQDVTLRCDPISSHATLYWYQQALGQGPEFLTYFNYEAQPDKSGLPSDRFSAERPEGSISTLTIQRTEQRDSAMYRCASSLSEGTGETQYFGPGTRLLVL.

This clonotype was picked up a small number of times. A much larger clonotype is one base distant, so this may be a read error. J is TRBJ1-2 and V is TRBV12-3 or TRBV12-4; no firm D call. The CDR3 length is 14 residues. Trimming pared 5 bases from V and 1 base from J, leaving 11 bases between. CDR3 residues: CASSVGQLNYGYTF. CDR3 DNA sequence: TGTGCCAGCAGTGTAGGGCAGCTTAACTATGGCTACACCTTC.

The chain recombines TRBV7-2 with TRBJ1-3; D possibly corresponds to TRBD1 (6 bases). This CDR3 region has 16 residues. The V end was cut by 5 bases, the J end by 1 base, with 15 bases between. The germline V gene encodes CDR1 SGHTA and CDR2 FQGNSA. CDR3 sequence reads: CASSLQGSGSGNTIYF. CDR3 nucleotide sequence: TGTGCCAGCAGCCTACAGGGTAGTGGGTCTGGAAACACCATATATTTT.

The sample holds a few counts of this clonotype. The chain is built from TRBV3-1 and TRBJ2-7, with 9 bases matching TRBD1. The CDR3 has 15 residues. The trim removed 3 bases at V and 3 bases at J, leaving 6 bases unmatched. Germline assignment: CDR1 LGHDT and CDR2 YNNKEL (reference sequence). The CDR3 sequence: CASSHRTGANYEQYF. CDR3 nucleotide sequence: TGTGCCAGCAGCCACAGGACAGGGGCTAACTACGAGCAGTACTTC.

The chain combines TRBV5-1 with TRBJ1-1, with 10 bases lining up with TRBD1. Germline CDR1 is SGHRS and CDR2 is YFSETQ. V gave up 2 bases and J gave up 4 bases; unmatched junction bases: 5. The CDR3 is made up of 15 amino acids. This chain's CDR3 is CASSLLGTGATEAFF. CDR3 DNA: TGCGCCAGCAGCTTATTAGGGACAGGGGCCACTGAAGCTTTCTTT.

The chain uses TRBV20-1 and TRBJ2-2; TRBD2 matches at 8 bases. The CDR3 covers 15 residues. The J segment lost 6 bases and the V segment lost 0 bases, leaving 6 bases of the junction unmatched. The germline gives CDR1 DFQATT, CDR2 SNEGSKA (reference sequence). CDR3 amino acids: CSARDVVAGSGELFF. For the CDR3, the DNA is TGCAGTGCTAGAGATGTGGTAGCGGGGTCCGGGGAGCTGTTTTTT.

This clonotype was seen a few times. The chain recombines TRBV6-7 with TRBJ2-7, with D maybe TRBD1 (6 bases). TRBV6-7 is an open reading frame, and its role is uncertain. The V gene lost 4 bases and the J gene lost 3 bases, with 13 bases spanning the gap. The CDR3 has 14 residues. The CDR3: CASSSSQGDYEQYF. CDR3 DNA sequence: TGTGCCAGCAGTTCCTCACAGGGAGACTACGAGCAGTACTTC.

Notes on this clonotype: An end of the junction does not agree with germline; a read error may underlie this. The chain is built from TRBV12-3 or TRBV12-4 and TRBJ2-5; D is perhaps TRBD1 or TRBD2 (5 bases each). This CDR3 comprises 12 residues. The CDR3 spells CASTGDAETQYF. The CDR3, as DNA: TGTGCCAGCACCGGGGACGCGGAGACACAGTACTTC.

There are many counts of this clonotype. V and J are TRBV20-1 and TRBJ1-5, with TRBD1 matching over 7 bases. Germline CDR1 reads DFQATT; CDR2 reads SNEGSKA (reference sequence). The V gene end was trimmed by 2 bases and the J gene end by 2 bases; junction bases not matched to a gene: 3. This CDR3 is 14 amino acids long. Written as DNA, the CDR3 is TGCAGTGCTAGACGCACAGGGGGCAATCAGCCCCAGCATTTT. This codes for CSARRTGGNQPQHF.

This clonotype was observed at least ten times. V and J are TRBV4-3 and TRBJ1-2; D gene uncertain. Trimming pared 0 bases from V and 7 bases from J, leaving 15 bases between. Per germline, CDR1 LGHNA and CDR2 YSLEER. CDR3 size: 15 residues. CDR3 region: CASSQEFGPRGGYTF. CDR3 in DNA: TGCGCCAGCAGCCAAGAATTCGGGCCTCGGGGTGGCTACACCTTC.

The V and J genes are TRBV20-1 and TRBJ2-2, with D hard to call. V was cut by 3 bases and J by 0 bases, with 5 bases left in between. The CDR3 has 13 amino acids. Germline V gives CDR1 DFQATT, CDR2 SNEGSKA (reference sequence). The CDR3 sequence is CSASSSNTGELFF. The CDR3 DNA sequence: TGCAGTGCTAGTAGCTCGAACACCGGGGAGCTGTTTTTT.

The CDR3 region is CSARWGGEQYF. Written as DNA, the CDR3 is TGCAGTGCTAGATGGGGGGGCGAGCAGTACTTC. The chain links TRBV20-1 to TRBJ2-5, with 7 bases aligning to TRBD2. The end of the DNA aligns better with TRBJ2-7, so the J call may be wrong. This CDR3 contains 11 residues. CDR1 and CDR2 from the germline V gene are DFQATT and SNEGSKA (reference sequence).

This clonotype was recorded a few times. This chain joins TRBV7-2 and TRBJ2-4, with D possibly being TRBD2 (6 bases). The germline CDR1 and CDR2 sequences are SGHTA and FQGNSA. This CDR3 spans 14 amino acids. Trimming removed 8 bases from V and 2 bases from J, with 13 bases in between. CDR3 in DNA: TGTGCCAGCTCCGCGGCGGGGCCCAAAAACATTCAGTACTTC. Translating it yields CASSAAGPKNIQYF.

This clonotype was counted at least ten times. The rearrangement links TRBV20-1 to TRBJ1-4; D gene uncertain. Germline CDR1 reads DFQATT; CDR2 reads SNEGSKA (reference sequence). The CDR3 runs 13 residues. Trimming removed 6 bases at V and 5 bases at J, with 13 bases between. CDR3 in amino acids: CSAHGTGNEKLFF. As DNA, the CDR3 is TGCAGTGCACATGGAACGGGGAATGAAAAACTGTTTTTT.

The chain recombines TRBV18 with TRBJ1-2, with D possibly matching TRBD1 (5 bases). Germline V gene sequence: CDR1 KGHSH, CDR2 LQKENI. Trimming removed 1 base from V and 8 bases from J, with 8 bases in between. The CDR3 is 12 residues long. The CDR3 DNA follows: TGTGCCAGCTCACCACTCCAGGGCGGCTACACCTTC. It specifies CASSPLQGGYTF. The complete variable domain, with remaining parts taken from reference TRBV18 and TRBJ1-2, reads NAGVMQNPRHLVRRRGQEARLRCSPMKGHSHVYWYRQLPEEGLKFMVYLQKENIIDESGMPKERFSAEFPKEGPSILRIQQVVRGDSAAYFCASSPLQGGYTFGSGTRLTVV.

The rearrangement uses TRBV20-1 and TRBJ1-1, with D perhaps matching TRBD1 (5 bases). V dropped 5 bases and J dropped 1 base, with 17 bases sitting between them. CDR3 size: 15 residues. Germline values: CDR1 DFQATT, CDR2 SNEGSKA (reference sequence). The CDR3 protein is CSAPLQVISNTEAFF. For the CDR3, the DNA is TGCAGTGCTCCTCTACAGGTCATCTCGAACACTGAAGCTTTCTTT.

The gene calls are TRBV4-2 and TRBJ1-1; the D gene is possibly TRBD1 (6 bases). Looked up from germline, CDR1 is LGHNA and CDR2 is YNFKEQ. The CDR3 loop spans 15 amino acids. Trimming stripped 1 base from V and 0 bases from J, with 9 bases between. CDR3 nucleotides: TGTGCCAGCAGCCAAGGGGGGCTCATGAACACTGAAGCTTTCTTT. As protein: CASSQGGLMNTEAFF.